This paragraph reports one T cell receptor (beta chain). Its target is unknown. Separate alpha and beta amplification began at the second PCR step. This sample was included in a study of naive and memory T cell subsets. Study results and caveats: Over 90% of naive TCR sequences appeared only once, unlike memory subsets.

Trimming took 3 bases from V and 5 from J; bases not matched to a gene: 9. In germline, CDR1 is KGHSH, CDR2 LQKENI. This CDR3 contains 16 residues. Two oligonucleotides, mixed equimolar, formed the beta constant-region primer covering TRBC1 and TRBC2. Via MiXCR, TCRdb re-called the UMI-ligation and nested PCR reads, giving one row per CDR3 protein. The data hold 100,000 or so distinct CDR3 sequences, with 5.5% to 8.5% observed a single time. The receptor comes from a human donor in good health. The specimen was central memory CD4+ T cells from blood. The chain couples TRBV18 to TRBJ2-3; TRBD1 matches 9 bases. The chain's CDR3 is CASSPGTGRSKDTQYF. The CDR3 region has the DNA TGTGCCAGCTCACCTGGGACAGGGAGGTCAAAAGATACGCAGTATTTT.